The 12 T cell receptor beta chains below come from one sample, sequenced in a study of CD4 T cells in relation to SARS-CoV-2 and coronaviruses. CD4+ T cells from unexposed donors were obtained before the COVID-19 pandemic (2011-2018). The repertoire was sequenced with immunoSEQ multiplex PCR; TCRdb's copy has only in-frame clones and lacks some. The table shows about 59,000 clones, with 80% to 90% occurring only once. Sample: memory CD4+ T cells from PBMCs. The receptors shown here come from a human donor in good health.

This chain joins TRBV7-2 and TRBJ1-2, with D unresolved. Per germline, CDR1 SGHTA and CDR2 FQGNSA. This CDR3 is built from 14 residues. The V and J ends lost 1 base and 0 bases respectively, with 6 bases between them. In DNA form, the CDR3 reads TGTGCCAGCAGCTTAGATTTATCTAACTATGGCTACACCTTC. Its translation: CASSLDLSNYGYTF.

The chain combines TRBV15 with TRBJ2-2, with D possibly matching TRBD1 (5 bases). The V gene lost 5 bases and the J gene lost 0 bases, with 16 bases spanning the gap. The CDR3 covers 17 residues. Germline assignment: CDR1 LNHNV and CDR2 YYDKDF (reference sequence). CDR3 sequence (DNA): TGTGCCACCAGCCCGGGCAGGGCCCTAACGAACACCGGGGAGCTGTTTTTT. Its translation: CATSPGRALTNTGELFF.

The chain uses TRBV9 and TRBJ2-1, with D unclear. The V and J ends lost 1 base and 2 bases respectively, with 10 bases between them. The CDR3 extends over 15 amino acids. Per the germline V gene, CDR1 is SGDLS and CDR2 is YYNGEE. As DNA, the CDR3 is TGTGCCAGCAGCGTATACGGAGTTACCTACAATGAGCAGTTCTTC. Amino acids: CASSVYGVTYNEQFF. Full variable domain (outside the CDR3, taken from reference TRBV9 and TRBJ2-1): DSGVTQTPKHLITATGQRVTLRCSPRSGDLSVYWYQQSLDQGLQFLIQYYNGEERAKGNILERFSAQQFPDLHSELNLSSLELGDSALYFCASSVYGVTYNEQFFGPGTRLTVL.

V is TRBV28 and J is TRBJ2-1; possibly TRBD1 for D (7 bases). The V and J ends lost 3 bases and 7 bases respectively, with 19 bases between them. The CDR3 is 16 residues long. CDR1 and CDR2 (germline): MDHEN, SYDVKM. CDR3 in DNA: TGTGCCAGCAGTTTCCAACAGCGACAGGGAGGTAATGAGCAGTTCTTC. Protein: CASSFQQRQGGNEQFF.

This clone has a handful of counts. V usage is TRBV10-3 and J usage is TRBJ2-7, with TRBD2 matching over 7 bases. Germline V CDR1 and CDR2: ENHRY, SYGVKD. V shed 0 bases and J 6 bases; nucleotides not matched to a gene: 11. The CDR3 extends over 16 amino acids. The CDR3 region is CAISESQGGPTSEQYF. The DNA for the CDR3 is TGTGCCATCAGTGAGTCCCAGGGAGGGCCGACAAGCGAGCAGTACTTC.

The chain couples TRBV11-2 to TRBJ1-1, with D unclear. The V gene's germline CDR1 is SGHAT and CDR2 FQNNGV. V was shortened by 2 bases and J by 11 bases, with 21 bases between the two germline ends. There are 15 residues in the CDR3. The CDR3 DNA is TGTGCCAGCAGCTTACTGTCTCGCCTAGATAATCAGGCTTTCTTT. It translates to CASSLLSRLDNQAFF.

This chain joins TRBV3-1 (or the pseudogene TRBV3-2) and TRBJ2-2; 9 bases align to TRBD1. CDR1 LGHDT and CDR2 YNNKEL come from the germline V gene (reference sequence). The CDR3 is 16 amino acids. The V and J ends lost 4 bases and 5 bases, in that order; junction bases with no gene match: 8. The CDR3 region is CASSRRDRASTGELFF. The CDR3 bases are TGTGCCAGCAGCCGCCGGGACAGGGCTTCTACCGGGGAGCTGTTTTTT.

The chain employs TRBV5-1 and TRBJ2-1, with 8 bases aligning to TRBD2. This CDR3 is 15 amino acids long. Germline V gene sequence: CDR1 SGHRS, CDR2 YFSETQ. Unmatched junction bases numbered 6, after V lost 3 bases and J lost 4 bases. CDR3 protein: CASSSGLERYNEQFF. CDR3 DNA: TGCGCCAGCAGCTCGGGACTAGAGCGGTACAATGAGCAGTTCTTC.

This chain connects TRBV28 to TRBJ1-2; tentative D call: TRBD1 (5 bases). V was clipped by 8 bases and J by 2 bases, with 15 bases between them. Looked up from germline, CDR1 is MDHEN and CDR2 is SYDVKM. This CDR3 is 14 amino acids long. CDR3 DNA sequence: TGTGCCAGCCAGGGAGATTCGCAAAACTATGGCTACACCTTC. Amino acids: CASQGDSQNYGYTF.

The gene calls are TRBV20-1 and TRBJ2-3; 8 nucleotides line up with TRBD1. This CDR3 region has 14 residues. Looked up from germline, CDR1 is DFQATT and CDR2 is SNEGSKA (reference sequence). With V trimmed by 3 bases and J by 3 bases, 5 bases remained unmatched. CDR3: CSASLRGHTDTQYF. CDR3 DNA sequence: TGCAGTGCTAGTCTCAGGGGGCATACAGATACGCAGTATTTT.

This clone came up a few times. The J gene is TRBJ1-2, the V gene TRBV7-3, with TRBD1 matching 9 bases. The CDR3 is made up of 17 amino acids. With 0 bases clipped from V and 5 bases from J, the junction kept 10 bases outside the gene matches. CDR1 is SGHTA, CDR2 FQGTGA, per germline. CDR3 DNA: TGTGCCAGCAGCTTAACGCCACAGGGGGCTGGGTCGTATGGCTACACCTTC. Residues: CASSLTPQGAGSYGYTF.

CDR3 nucleotides: TGTGCCAGCAGCCCGCCGAGCGGTTTTAGCGGGAGAGGGGGGCATGGAGATACGCAGTATTTT. This translates into CASSPPSGFSGRGGHGDTQYF. This chain uses TRBV7-8 with TRBJ2-3; 9 bases are shared with TRBD2. The CDR3 is 21 residues long. The ends lost 5 bases at V and 5 bases at J; junction bases unmatched: 26. Germline V gene lookup returns CDR1 SGHVS and CDR2 FQNEAQ.